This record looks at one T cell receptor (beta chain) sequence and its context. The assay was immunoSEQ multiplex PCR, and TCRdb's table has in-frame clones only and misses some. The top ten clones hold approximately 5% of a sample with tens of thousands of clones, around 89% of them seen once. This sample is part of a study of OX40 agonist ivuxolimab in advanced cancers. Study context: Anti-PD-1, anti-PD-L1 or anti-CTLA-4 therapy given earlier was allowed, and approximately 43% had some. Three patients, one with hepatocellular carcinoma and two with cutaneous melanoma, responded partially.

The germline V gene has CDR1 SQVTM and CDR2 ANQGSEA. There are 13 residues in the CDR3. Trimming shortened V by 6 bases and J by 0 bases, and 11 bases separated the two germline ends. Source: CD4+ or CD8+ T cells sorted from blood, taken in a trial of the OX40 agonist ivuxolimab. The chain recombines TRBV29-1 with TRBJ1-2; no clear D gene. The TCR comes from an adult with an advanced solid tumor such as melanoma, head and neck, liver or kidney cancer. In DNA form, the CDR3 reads TGCAGCGTCCCCGGGTTAGCTAACTATGGCTACACCTTC. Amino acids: CSVPGLANYGYTF.